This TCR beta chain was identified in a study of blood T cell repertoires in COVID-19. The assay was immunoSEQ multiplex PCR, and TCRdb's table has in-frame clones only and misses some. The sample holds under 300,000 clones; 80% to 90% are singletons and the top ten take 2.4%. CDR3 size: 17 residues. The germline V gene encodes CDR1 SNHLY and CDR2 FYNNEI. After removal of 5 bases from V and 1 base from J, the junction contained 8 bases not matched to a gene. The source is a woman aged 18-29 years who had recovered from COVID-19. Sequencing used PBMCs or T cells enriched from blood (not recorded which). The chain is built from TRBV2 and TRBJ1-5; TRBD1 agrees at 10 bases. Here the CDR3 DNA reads TGTGCCAGCAGTAGGACAGGGGGTCCTAGAAGCAATCAGCCCCAGCATTTT. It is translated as CASSRTGGPRSNQPQHF.